Listed here are 31 T cell receptor beta chains from one sample, sequenced in a study of OX40 agonist ivuxolimab in advanced cancers. Using immunoSEQ multiplex PCR, the repertoire was profiled, and TCRdb retains in-frame clones only, with some absent. Among about 39,000 clones listed, about 94% were seen once. The specimen comprised CD4+ or CD8+ T cells sorted from blood, sampled in a trial of the OX40 agonist ivuxolimab. Receptors were obtained from an adult with an advanced solid tumor such as melanoma, head and neck, liver or kidney cancer.

The V call is TRBV4-2, the J call TRBJ2-3; possible D gene TRBD2, 7 bases. V gave up 4 bases and J gave up 4 bases, with 15 bases separating them. From germline, CDR1 is LGHNA and CDR2 YNFKEQ. The CDR3 length is 15 residues. The CDR3: CASSPVGGLADTQYF. For the CDR3, the DNA is TGTGCCAGCAGCCCCGTCGGGGGGCTGGCAGATACGCAGTATTTT.

Only a few counts were recorded for this clone. The J gene is TRBJ1-1, the V gene TRBV30, with D maybe TRBD1 (5 bases). Germline V lookup: CDR1 GTSNPN, CDR2 SVGIG (reference sequence). The CDR3 runs 12 residues. With 2 bases removed from V and 6 bases from J, the gap between germline ends came to 10 bases. CDR3 nucleotide sequence: TGTGCCTGGAGTCCACTAGGGGCTGAAGCTTTCTTT. Protein sequence: CAWSPLGAEAFF. Full variable domain (remainder filled in from reference TRBV30 and TRBJ1-1): SQTIHQWPATLVQPVGSPLSLECTVEGTSNPNLYWYRQAAGRGLQLLFYSVGIGQISSEVPQNLSASRPQDRQFILSSKKLLLSDSGFYLCAWSPLGAEAFFGQGTRLTVV.

This chain uses TRBV6-1 with TRBJ2-4, with TRBD2 as a possible D gene (5 bases). There are 15 residues in the CDR3. CDR1 and CDR2 from the germline V gene are MNHNS and SASEGT. The germline V and J ends were trimmed by 4 bases and 3 bases, with 13 bases remaining between them. CDR3 residues: CASSGLGVGKNIQYF. CDR3 nucleotide sequence: TGTGCCAGCAGTGGACTGGGAGTTGGCAAAAACATTCAGTACTTC.

This chain links TRBV28 with TRBJ2-7; 8 bases map to TRBD1. The V gene end was trimmed by 2 bases and the J gene end by 2 bases; junction bases not matched to a gene: 14. CDR1 MDHEN and CDR2 SYDVKM come from the germline V gene. The CDR3 has 18 amino acids. CDR3: CASSLVLLSDRVTYEQYF. The CDR3 nucleotides are TGTGCCAGCAGTTTAGTTTTGTTGTCGGACAGGGTTACCTACGAGCAGTACTTC.

This chain connects TRBV7-8 to TRBJ2-7, with D possibly being TRBD1 (5 bases). CDR1 and CDR2 (germline): SGHVS, FQNEAQ. Trimming removed 1 base at V and 0 bases at J, with 13 bases between. The CDR3 is made up of 16 amino acids. The DNA for the CDR3 is TGTGCCAGCAGCTTAGAACGGACACTGAGCTCCTACGAGCAGTACTTC. It is translated as CASSLERTLSSYEQYF.

The V and J genes are TRBV7-9 and TRBJ1-2, with 9 nucleotides matching TRBD1. V gave up 5 bases and J gave up 8 bases; unmatched junction bases: 12. Germline V lookup: CDR1 SEHNR, CDR2 FQNEAQ (reference sequence). This CDR3 region has 15 residues. As DNA, the CDR3 is TGTGCCAGCAGCCTGGGGTCGGGACAGGGTTCCGGCTACACCTTC. This sequence encodes CASSLGSGQGSGYTF.

This chain connects TRBV7-3 to TRBJ2-7; TRBD2 is a possible D gene (5 bases). The CDR3 is 16 amino acids. Germline V lookup: CDR1 SGHTA, CDR2 FQGTGA. Trimming cost V 8 bases and J 5 bases, with 25 bases left between them. This CDR3 reads CASPKTQTLEDHEQYF. In DNA, the CDR3 is TGTGCCAGCCCAAAAACCCAAACACTAGAGGACCACGAGCAGTACTTC. Full variable domain (rest looked up from reference TRBV7-3 and TRBJ2-7): GAGVSQTPSNKVTEKGKYVELRCDPISGHTALYWYRQSLGQGPEFLIYFQGTGAADDSGLPNDRFFAVRPEGSVSTLKIQRTERGDSAVYLCASPKTQTLEDHEQYFGPGTRLTVT.

A remark on this clone: Other DNA sequences of this sample code for an identical CDR3. The gene calls are TRBV30 and TRBJ2-7, with D uncertain. CDR1 and CDR2 (germline): GTSNPN, SVGIG (reference sequence). CDR3 size: 11 residues. V gave up 0 bases and J gave up 3 bases, with 3 bases separating them. The CDR3 bases are TGTGCCTGGAGTGTCGACTACGAGCAGTACTTC. This translates into CAWSVDYEQYF.

This chain uses TRBV28 with TRBJ2-5, with 8 bases fitting TRBD2. This CDR3 has 16 amino acids. V was pared by 5 bases and J by 1 base, with 9 bases of the junction left unmatched. CDR1 MDHEN and CDR2 SYDVKM come from the germline V gene. This CDR3 reads CASSGLGGRSQETQYF. The CDR3 bases are TGTGCCAGCAGTGGCCTTGGCGGGAGGTCCCAAGAGACCCAGTACTTC.

The V gene is TRBV27, the J gene TRBJ2-7, with TRBD1 identical over 9 bases. The junction had 10 bases not matched to a gene; V was cut back by 6 bases and J by 1 base. In germline, CDR1 is MNHEY, CDR2 SMNVEV (reference sequence). CDR3 length: 16 amino acids. The CDR3 DNA reads TGTGCCAGCAGCGAGTTACAGGGGGCTAGGTCCTACGAGCAGTACTTC. The encoded protein is CASSELQGARSYEQYF.

This clone was recorded only once. This chain joins TRBV30 and TRBJ2-7; D is uncertain. CDR3 length equals 11 residues. Germline CDR1 reads GTSNPN; CDR2 reads SVGIG (reference sequence). Trimming cost V 0 bases and J 1 base, with 1 base left between them. The chain's CDR3 is CAWSVSYEQYF. CDR3 nucleotide sequence: TGTGCCTGGAGTGTATCCTACGAGCAGTACTTC.

In DNA form, the CDR3 reads TGTGCCAGCAGCTTCCCGGCCTTGTACCAAGAGACCCAGTACTTC. This translates into CASSFPALYQETQYF. The chain is built from TRBV7-8 and TRBJ2-5, with D unclear. Germline V CDR1 and CDR2: SGHVS, FQNEAQ. V was clipped by 3 bases and J by 0 bases, with 11 bases between them. The CDR3 is 15 residues long. The whole variable domain, filled in from reference TRBV7-8 and TRBJ2-5, reads GAGVSQSPRYKVAKRGQDVALRCDPISGHVSLFWYQQALGQGPEFLTYFQNEAQLDKSGLPSDRFFAERPEGSVSTLKIQRTQQEDSAVYLCASSFPALYQETQYFGPGTRLLVL.

This chain joins TRBV4-2 and TRBJ2-3; maybe TRBD2 (6 bases). Germline CDR1 is LGHNA and CDR2 is YNFKEQ. V lost 1 base and J 0 bases, leaving 14 bases between the germline ends. This CDR3 contains 17 residues. The CDR3 sequence is CASSQGSWRESTDTQYF. CDR3 DNA: TGTGCCAGCAGCCAAGGAAGCTGGCGGGAAAGCACAGATACGCAGTATTTT.

The J gene is TRBJ2-3, the V gene TRBV7-8, with D possibly being TRBD2 (5 bases). The V end lost 7 bases, the J end lost 3 bases, and 17 bases lay between the germline ends. CDR3 length: 15 residues. CDR1 is SGHVS and CDR2 is FQNEAQ in the germline V gene. This CDR3 reads CASTLNVLDTDTQYF. CDR3 nucleotides: TGTGCCAGCACCCTAAATGTACTAGATACAGATACGCAGTATTTT.

This chain joins TRBV19 and TRBJ2-1; maybe TRBD2 (5 bases). The V gene's germline CDR1 is LNHDA and CDR2 SQIVND (reference sequence). The V end lost 3 bases, the J end lost 5 bases, and 14 bases lay between the germline ends. CDR3 length equals 15 residues. The CDR3 reads CASSIYSAANNEQFF. CDR3 sequence (DNA): TGTGCCAGTAGTATCTATAGCGCAGCGAACAATGAGCAGTTCTTC.

V gene TRBV27 combines with J gene TRBJ2-7, with TRBD1 identical over 7 bases. This CDR3 spans 13 amino acids. Germline V gene data show CDR1 as MNHEY and CDR2 as SMNVEV (reference sequence). V lost 4 bases to trimming and J lost 3 bases; unmatched junction nucleotides: 3. CDR3 bases: TGTGCCAGCAGTTCCGGGACAGACTACGAGCAGTACTTC. It codes for CASSSGTDYEQYF.

The gene calls are TRBV13 and TRBJ2-2, with D unclear. There are 15 residues in the CDR3. Trimming left V 5 bases short and J 1 base short, with 11 bases between. Germline V gives CDR1 PRHDT, CDR2 FYEKMQ (reference sequence). The CDR3 DNA follows: TGTGCCAGCAGCGATCAAGGACGGAACACCGGGGAGCTGTTTTTT. Amino acids: CASSDQGRNTGELFF. Combining the CDR3 with reference TRBV13 and TRBJ2-2 gives the whole variable domain AAGVIQSPRHLIKEKRETATLKCYPIPRHDTVYWYQQGPGQDPQFLISFYEKMQSDKGSIPDRFSAQQFSDYHSELNMSSLELGDSALYFCASSDQGRNTGELFFGEGSRLTVL.

The V call is TRBV19, the J call TRBJ2-1; 7 bases map to TRBD1. This CDR3 is built from 15 residues. The germline gives CDR1 LNHDA, CDR2 SQIVND (reference sequence). With V trimmed by 4 bases and J by 4 bases, 7 bases remained unmatched. This CDR3 reads CASSSPGQRYNEQFF. The CDR3 nucleotides read TGTGCCAGTAGTAGTCCGGGACAGCGATACAATGAGCAGTTCTTC.

This chain uses TRBV4-1 with TRBJ2-1, with 7 bases identical to TRBD2. The CDR3 sequence is 15 residues long. The J segment lost 2 bases and the V segment lost 2 bases, leaving 3 bases of the junction unmatched. Germline V gene lookup returns CDR1 MGHRA and CDR2 YSYEKL. As DNA, the CDR3 is TGCGCCAGCAGCCAAAGCGGGAACCCCTACAATGAGCAGTTCTTC. It specifies CASSQSGNPYNEQFF.

The CDR3: CSVVSVSTDTQYF. In nucleotides, the CDR3 is TGCAGCGTTGTAAGCGTGAGCACAGATACGCAGTATTTT. The chain employs TRBV29-1 and TRBJ2-3; no clear D. The germline V gene has CDR1 SQVTM and CDR2 ANQGSEA. The CDR3 runs 13 residues. The V and J ends lost 4 bases and 0 bases respectively, with 8 bases between them.

J is TRBJ2-4 and V is TRBV7-9; 11 bases map to TRBD2. V was pared by 5 bases and J by 3 bases, with 15 bases of the junction left unmatched. The CDR3 totals 19 residues. In germline, CDR1 is SEHNR, CDR2 FQNEAQ (reference sequence). The CDR3 DNA reads TGTGCCAGCAGCCCGGGGGTGACTAGCGGGATTTCAGTCAAAAACATTCAGTACTTC. This sequence encodes CASSPGVTSGISVKNIQYF.

This clone was observed a few times. The V and J genes are TRBV7-3 and TRBJ2-1, with no clear D. Germline CDR1 reads SGHTA; CDR2 reads FQGTGA. The CDR3 totals 13 residues. The CDR3 protein is CAATSEDYNEQFF. CDR3 DNA: TGTGCAGCAACCTCCGAGGACTACAATGAGCAGTTCTTC.

By frequency in the sample, this clone is medium-sized. The chain links TRBV9 to TRBJ2-7; possible D gene TRBD1, 5 bases. V was shortened by 0 bases and J by 5 bases, with 9 bases between the two germline ends. Germline V gives CDR1 SGDLS, CDR2 YYNGEE. There are 13 residues in the CDR3. The CDR3 nucleotides read TGTGCCAGCAGCGTAGAGGGGTTCGACGAGCAGTACTTC. It codes for CASSVEGFDEQYF.

V usage is TRBV7-3 and J usage is TRBJ2-2; TRBD2 matches at 13 bases. Trimming removed 5 bases from V and 6 bases from J; junction bases left unmatched: 3. CDR1 is SGHTA, CDR2 FQGTGA, per germline. The CDR3 has 15 amino acids. The CDR3 sequence is CASSPGLAGSGELFF. The CDR3 DNA reads as TGTGCCAGCAGCCCGGGACTAGCGGGGTCCGGGGAGCTGTTTTTT.

In nucleotides, the CDR3 is TGTGCCAGCAGCCAAATCTCTGTAGGGGTGAATGAGCAGTTCTTC. As protein: CASSQISVGVNEQFF. The chain couples TRBV16 to TRBJ2-1; TRBD1 is a possible D gene (5 bases). Germline V gene data show CDR1 as KGHSY and CDR2 as FQNENV. This CDR3 contains 15 residues. The V and J ends lost 2 bases and 7 bases respectively, with 15 bases between them.

The chain combines TRBV27 with TRBJ2-7; 13 bases line up with TRBD2. After removal of 6 bases from V and 6 bases from J, the junction contained 11 bases not matched to a gene. Germline CDR1 reads MNHEY; CDR2 reads SMNVEV (reference sequence). This CDR3 region has 16 residues. CDR3 amino acids: CASRIRLAGGLGEQYF. CDR3 nucleotides: TGTGCCAGCAGAATTCGACTAGCGGGAGGCCTGGGCGAGCAGTACTTC.

The chain combines TRBV15 with TRBJ2-3, with 12 bases identical to TRBD1. CDR1 and CDR2 from the germline V gene are LNHNV and YYDKDF (reference sequence). This CDR3 has 18 amino acids. The V segment lost 8 bases and the J segment 3 bases; nucleotides outside the gene matches: 15. CDR3: CATGNLQGTGGWTDTQYF. Here the CDR3 DNA reads TGTGCCACCGGAAACCTCCAGGGGACAGGGGGCTGGACAGATACGCAGTATTTT.

The V gene is TRBV4-1, the J gene TRBJ2-7; D is possibly TRBD2 (6 bases). The germline V and J ends were trimmed by 0 bases and 7 bases, with 22 bases remaining between them. Germline values: CDR1 MGHRA, CDR2 YSYEKL. There are 17 residues in the CDR3. CDR3 coding DNA: TGCGCCAGCAGCCAAGAAAGCGGGCAGGCGCTGCCACTTGAGCAGTACTTC. This encodes CASSQESGQALPLEQYF.

The chain recombines TRBV28 with TRBJ2-1; no clear D gene. This CDR3 is built from 15 residues. V lost 1 base to trimming and J lost 3 bases, with 10 bases between them. The germline gives CDR1 MDHEN, CDR2 SYDVKM. CDR3: CASSLLSTHYNEQFF. CDR3 nucleotides: TGTGCCAGCAGTTTATTAAGCACCCACTACAATGAGCAGTTCTTC.

The V and J genes are TRBV28 and TRBJ2-5, with unresolved D. Judging by the DNA end, TRBJ2-7 fits better; the J call may be wrong. CDR3 size: 12 residues. Germline loops: CDR1 MDHEN, CDR2 SYDVKM. The CDR3 protein is CASYGLAYEQYF. The CDR3 DNA follows: TGTGCCAGTTATGGTCTAGCCTACGAGCAGTACTTC.

In its sample, this clone was seen a few times. The V gene is TRBV2, the J gene TRBJ1-1; D is possibly TRBD1 (6 bases). The CDR3 is 14 amino acids. Trimming took off 4 bases at V and 1 base at J, with 10 bases between the two ends. Germline lookup yields CDR1 SNHLY and CDR2 FYNNEI. CDR3 DNA: TGTGCCAGCAGTGCAGGACAGCAGAACACTGAAGCTTTCTTT. Its translation: CASSAGQQNTEAFF.